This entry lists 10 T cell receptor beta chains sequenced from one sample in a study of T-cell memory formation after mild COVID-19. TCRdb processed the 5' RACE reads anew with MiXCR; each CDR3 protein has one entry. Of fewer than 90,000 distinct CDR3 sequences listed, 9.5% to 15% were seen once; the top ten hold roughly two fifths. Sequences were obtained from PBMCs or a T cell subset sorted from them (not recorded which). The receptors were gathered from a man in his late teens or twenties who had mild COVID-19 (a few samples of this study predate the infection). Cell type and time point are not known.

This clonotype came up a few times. CDR3 nucleotide sequence: TGTGCCAGCAGTGGGGGGGACAGAAGCACAGATACGCAGTATTTT. As protein: CASSGGDRSTDTQYF. The chain links TRBV7-9 to TRBJ2-3; either TRBD1 or TRBD2 may supply D (7 bases each). The CDR3 runs 15 residues. Trimming left V 6 bases short and J 0 bases short, with 13 bases between. Germline V gene sequence: CDR1 SEHNR, CDR2 FQNEAQ (reference sequence).

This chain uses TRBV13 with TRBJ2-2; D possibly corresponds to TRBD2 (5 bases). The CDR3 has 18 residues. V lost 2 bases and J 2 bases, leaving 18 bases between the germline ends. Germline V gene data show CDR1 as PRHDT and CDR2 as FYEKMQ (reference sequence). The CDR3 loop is CASSLSPLGPANTGELFF. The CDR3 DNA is TGTGCCAGCAGCTTATCCCCACTAGGACCCGCTAACACCGGGGAGCTGTTTTTT.

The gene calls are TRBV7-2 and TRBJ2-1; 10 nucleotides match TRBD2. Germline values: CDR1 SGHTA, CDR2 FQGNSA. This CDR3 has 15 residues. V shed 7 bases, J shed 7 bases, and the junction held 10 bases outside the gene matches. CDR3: CASILSGGAGNEQFF. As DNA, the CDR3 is TGTGCCAGCATCCTAAGCGGGGGGGCCGGAAATGAGCAGTTCTTC.

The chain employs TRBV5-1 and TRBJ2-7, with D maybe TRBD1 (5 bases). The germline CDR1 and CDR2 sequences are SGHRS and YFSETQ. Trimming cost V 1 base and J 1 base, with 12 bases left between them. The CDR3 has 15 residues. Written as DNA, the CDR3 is TGCGCCAGCAGCTTGCGCCAGGGTCCTTCCTACGAGCAGTACGTC. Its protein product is CASSLRQGPSYEQYV.

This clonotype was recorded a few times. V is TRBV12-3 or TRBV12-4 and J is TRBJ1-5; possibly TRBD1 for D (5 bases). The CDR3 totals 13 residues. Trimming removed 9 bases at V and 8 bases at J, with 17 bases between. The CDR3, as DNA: TGTGCCAGTCTACGGGCCCTAGGGGAGCCCCAGCATTTT. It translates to CASLRALGEPQHF.

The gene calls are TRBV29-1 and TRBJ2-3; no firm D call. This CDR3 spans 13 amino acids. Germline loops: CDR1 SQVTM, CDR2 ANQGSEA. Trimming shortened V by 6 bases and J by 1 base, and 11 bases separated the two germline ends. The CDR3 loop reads CSVLYVRTDTQYF. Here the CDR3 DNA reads TGCAGCGTCCTTTACGTCCGCACAGATACGCAGTATTTT.

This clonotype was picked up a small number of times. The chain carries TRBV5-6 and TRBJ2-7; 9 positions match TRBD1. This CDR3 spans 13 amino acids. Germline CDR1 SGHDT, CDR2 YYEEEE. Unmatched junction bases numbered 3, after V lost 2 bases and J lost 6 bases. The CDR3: CASSLGQGIEQYF. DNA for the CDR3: TGTGCCAGCAGCTTAGGACAGGGGATCGAGCAGTACTTC.

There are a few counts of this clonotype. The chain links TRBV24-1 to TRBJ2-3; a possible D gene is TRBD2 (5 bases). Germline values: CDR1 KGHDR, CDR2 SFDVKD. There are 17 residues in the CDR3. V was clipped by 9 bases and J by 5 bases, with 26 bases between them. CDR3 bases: TGTGCCACCTCCTCGGGGATACCGGGCGCCGAAGGAGATACGCAGTATTTT. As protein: CATSSGIPGAEGDTQYF.

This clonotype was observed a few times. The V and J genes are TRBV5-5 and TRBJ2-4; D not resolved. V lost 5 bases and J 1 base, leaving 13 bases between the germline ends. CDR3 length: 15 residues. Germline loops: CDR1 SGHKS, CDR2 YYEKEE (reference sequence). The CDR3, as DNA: TGTGCCAGCAGTTATGAGTTCACCGCCAAAAACATTCAGTACTTC. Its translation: CASSYEFTAKNIQYF.

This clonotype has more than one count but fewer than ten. The CDR3 sequence is CASSDGFHHEQFF. Written as DNA, the CDR3 is TGTGCCAGCTCGGACGGTTTTCATCATGAGCAGTTCTTC. This chain uses TRBV11-1 with TRBJ2-1; D is undetermined. Germline loops: CDR1 SGHAT, CDR2 FQDESV (reference sequence). The V and J ends lost 8 bases and 8 bases respectively, with 16 bases between them. The CDR3 is 13 residues long.